One and the same sample provided the 24 T cell receptor beta chains below, sequenced in a study of blood T cell repertoires in COVID-19. Sequenced by immunoSEQ multiplex PCR; TCRdb stores in-frame clones only, minus some. Of 110,000 to 150,000 clones detected, approximately 84% appear once; the ten largest clones hold 40% to 55%. Sequencing used peripheral blood. The receptors here all came from a human donor in a cohort sampled during active COVID-19.

This chain links TRBV28 with TRBJ1-5; 12 bases align to TRBD1. This CDR3 has 15 amino acids. Germline CDR1 and CDR2: MDHEN and SYDVKM. The ends lost 10 bases at V and 6 bases at J; junction bases unmatched: 10. As DNA, the CDR3 is TGTGCCACCAAAAAACCGGGACAGGGGGCTCAGCCCCAGCATTTT. Its translation: CATKKPGQGAQPQHF.

The chain couples TRBV19 to TRBJ2-5; TRBD2 matches at 13 bases. The junction had 6 bases not matched to a gene; V was cut back by 4 bases and J by 4 bases. The CDR3 contains 16 residues. The germline V gene encodes CDR1 LNHDA and CDR2 SQIVND (reference sequence). CDR3 residues: CASSTTSGGAGETQYF. CDR3 DNA: TGTGCCAGTAGTACTACTAGCGGGGGGGCAGGAGAGACCCAGTACTTC.

The chain combines TRBV6-5 with TRBJ2-2; D uncertain. The ends were cut back, 3 bases at V and 4 bases at J, with 6 bases in the middle. Germline CDR1 and CDR2: MNHEY and SVGAGI. The CDR3 spans 13 residues. In nucleotides, the CDR3 is TGTGCCAGCAGTTATATTCGCACCGGGGAGCTGTTTTTT. This codes for CASSYIRTGELFF.

DNA of the CDR3: TGCACCAGCAGCCATGACTTAAAAATAGCCAAAAACATTCAGTACTTC. It codes for CTSSHDLKIAKNIQYF. The chain carries TRBV1 and TRBJ2-4; TRBD2 is the table's D call, not checked against the DNA. TRBV1 is given as a pseudogene. This CDR3 region has 16 residues.

This clone was detected only a few times. The CDR3 coding sequence is TGTGCCAGCAGCGCCCGGACAGCCAGCTCCTACGAGCAGTACTTC. Translating it yields CASSARTASSYEQYF. The chain carries TRBV7-8 and TRBJ2-7, with D possibly matching TRBD1 (6 bases). The CDR3 totals 15 residues. V gave up 5 bases and J gave up 0 bases, with 14 bases separating them. Germline values: CDR1 SGHVS, CDR2 FQNEAQ.

The genes are TRBV11-2 and TRBJ1-2; TRBD1 matches 11 bases. Germline lookup yields CDR1 SGHAT and CDR2 FQNNGV. CDR3 size: 14 residues. J lost 8 bases, V lost 3 bases, and 5 bases had no gene match. CDR3 sequence (DNA): TGTGCCAGCAGCTTGGACAGGGGGCCGAGAGGCTACACCTTC. Its protein is CASSLDRGPRGYTF.

The chain is built from TRBV6-5 and TRBJ1-1, with 10 bases fitting TRBD1. The V segment lost 4 bases and the J segment 3 bases; nucleotides outside the gene matches: 8. Looked up from germline, CDR1 is MNHEY and CDR2 is SVGAGI. The CDR3 extends over 16 amino acids. The CDR3 sequence is CASSLMTGGLDTEAFF. Written as DNA, the CDR3 is TGTGCCAGCAGTTTAATGACAGGGGGCCTGGACACTGAAGCTTTCTTT.

J is TRBJ2-3 and V is TRBV2; 13 bases are a match to TRBD2. CDR1 and CDR2 (germline): SNHLY, FYNNEI. CDR3 length: 16 residues. V dropped 5 bases and J dropped 2; count of bases not matched to a gene: 4. Here the CDR3 reads CASSYGLAGDTDTQYF. CDR3 sequence (DNA): TGTGCCAGCAGTTATGGACTAGCGGGGGACACAGATACGCAGTATTTT.

This clone was counted only a few times. The chain is built from TRBV6-1 and TRBJ1-5, with D hard to call. The CDR3 spans 16 residues. V lost 1 base and J lost 0, with 10 bases in between. CDR1 is MNHNS, CDR2 SASEGT, per germline. The CDR3 here is CASSEGAGYSNQPQHF. CDR3 DNA: TGTGCCAGCAGTGAAGGAGCCGGGTATAGCAATCAGCCCCAGCATTTT.

The chain recombines TRBV7-8 with TRBJ1-4; TRBD1 is a possible D gene (6 bases). From germline, CDR1 is SGHVS and CDR2 FQNEAQ. CDR3 length: 15 amino acids. The V and J ends lost 4 bases and 6 bases respectively, with 15 bases between them. CDR3 in amino acids: CASSSSAQGYEKLFF. The CDR3 DNA is TGTGCCAGCAGCTCCTCGGCACAGGGCTATGAAAAACTGTTTTTT. Supplemented by reference TRBV7-8 and TRBJ1-4, the full variable domain reads GAGVSQSPRYKVAKRGQDVALRCDPISGHVSLFWYQQALGQGPEFLTYFQNEAQLDKSGLPSDRFFAERPEGSVSTLKIQRTQQEDSAVYLCASSSSAQGYEKLFFGSGTQLSVL.

This sequence joins TRBV5-1 and TRBJ2-1; TRBD1 is a possible D gene (6 bases). CDR1 is SGHRS, CDR2 YFSETQ, per germline. The CDR3 loop spans 15 amino acids. The germline V and J ends were trimmed by 5 bases and 0 bases, with 12 bases remaining between them. Here the CDR3 DNA reads TGCGCCAGCAGGAGGGGGATGGGCTCCTACAATGAGCAGTTCTTC. It translates to CASRRGMGSYNEQFF.

The CDR3 protein is CASSADKTGWVEAFF. CDR3 DNA: TGTGCCAGCAGCGCTGACAAGACAGGGTGGGTTGAAGCTTTCTTT. This chain joins TRBV7-9 and TRBJ1-1; 7 bases line up with TRBD1. V was pared by 5 bases and J by 7 bases, with 13 bases of the junction left unmatched. This CDR3 is built from 15 residues. Germline CDR1 is SEHNR and CDR2 is FQNEAQ (reference sequence). The full variable domain, rest sourced from reference TRBV7-9 and TRBJ1-1, is DTGVSQNPRHKITKRGQNVTFRCDPISEHNRLYWYRQTLGQGPEFLTYFQNEAQLEKSRLLSDRFSAERPKGSFSTLEIQRTEQGDSAMYLCASSADKTGWVEAFFGQGTRLTVV.

The chain links TRBV10-3 to TRBJ2-3; D remains ambiguous. Deletions cut 2 bases from V and 2 bases from J, with 8 bases between. CDR3 length: 14 residues. Germline-derived CDR1 and CDR2 are ENHRY and SYGVKD. CDR3 in amino acids: CAISEKVATDTQYF. The CDR3 nucleotides are TGTGCCATCAGTGAGAAAGTAGCCACAGATACGCAGTATTTT.

The rearrangement links TRBV2 to TRBJ2-1; the match to TRBD2 covers 8 bases. The germline V gene encodes CDR1 SNHLY and CDR2 FYNNEI. The CDR3 runs 13 residues. V shed 3 bases and J 9 bases; nucleotides not matched to a gene: 4. CDR3 amino acids: CASSERGVGEQFF. The CDR3 nucleotides are TGTGCCAGCAGTGAGCGGGGGGTGGGTGAGCAGTTCTTC.

The CDR3 DNA reads as TGTGCCAGCAGCGGGAGGGCCTCAGATACGCAGTATTTT. This gives the protein CASSGRASDTQYF. This chain joins TRBV5-4 and TRBJ2-3, with 7 bases that match TRBD2. V dropped 4 bases and J dropped 4; count of bases not matched to a gene: 3. The CDR3 length is 13 residues. The V gene's germline CDR1 is SGHNT and CDR2 YYREEE (reference sequence).

This clone has a single count. V is TRBV2 and J is TRBJ2-3; 12 bases align to TRBD1. V trimming: 5 bases; J trimming: 5 bases; junction bases outside the gene matches: 8. CDR1 is SNHLY, CDR2 FYNNEI, per germline. CDR3 length: 16 amino acids. DNA for the CDR3: TGTGCCAGCAGTTCCCCGGGACAGGGGGCAAGAGATACGCAGTATTTT. It specifies CASSSPGQGARDTQYF.

The CDR3 nucleotides are TGTGCCAGCAGCCAAGAGGAGGTAGCGGGAAGGAGCTCCTACAATGAGCAGTTCTTC. Its protein is CASSQEEVAGRSSYNEQFF. The chain carries TRBV3-1 (or the pseudogene TRBV3-2) and TRBJ2-1, with 8 nucleotides matching TRBD2. Losses at the gene ends were 0 bases for V and 0 bases for J; bases not matched to a gene: 10. The CDR3 totals 19 residues. Germline lookup yields CDR1 LGHDT and CDR2 YNNKEL (reference sequence).

The chain has TRBV5-1 and TRBJ2-2; 7 bases align to TRBD1. Germline V gene sequence: CDR1 SGHRS, CDR2 YFSETQ. CDR3 length: 14 residues. Germline trimming cut 4 bases from V and 7 bases from J; bases unmatched to any gene: 7. As DNA, the CDR3 is TGCGCCAGCAGCCCCGGGACAGTCGGCGGGGAGCTGTTTTTT. Its protein is CASSPGTVGGELFF.

The chain uses TRBV4-1 and TRBJ1-2, with D maybe TRBD1 (5 bases). In germline, CDR1 is MGHRA, CDR2 YSYEKL. The CDR3 consists of 13 residues. With 1 base removed from V and 13 bases from J, the gap between germline ends came to 16 bases. This chain's CDR3 is CASSQVRTQGPTF. The DNA of the CDR3 is TGCGCCAGCAGCCAAGTAAGGACCCAGGGTCCCACCTTC.

The CDR3 DNA reads TGCGCCAGCAGCCTAAACTTAGCAGATACGCAGTATTTT. It translates to CASSLNLADTQYF. The V and J genes are TRBV5-1 and TRBJ2-3; D gene uncertain. With 4 bases removed from V and 4 bases from J, the gap between germline ends came to 10 bases. Germline loops: CDR1 SGHRS, CDR2 YFSETQ. CDR3 size: 13 residues.

The table lists this clone with a count of one. The chain employs TRBV29-1 and TRBJ1-3; 7 bases fit TRBD1. The CDR3 consists of 13 residues. Germline assignment: CDR1 SQVTM and CDR2 ANQGSEA. The junction had 7 bases not matched to a gene; V was cut back by 7 bases and J by 4 bases. The chain's CDR3 is CSARQGGGNTIYF. The DNA of the CDR3 is TGCAGCGCCCGACAGGGAGGCGGAAACACCATATATTTT.

This clone was observed a handful of times. This chain's CDR3 is CASSPLGGNEQFF. CDR3 nucleotides: TGTGCCAGCAGCCCGCTGGGGGGCAATGAGCAGTTCTTC. The chain is built from TRBV9 and TRBJ2-1; TRBD2 is a possible D gene (6 bases). The germline V gene encodes CDR1 SGDLS and CDR2 YYNGEE. The V and J ends lost 4 bases and 6 bases respectively, with 11 bases between them. CDR3 length: 13 residues.

The chain employs TRBV5-1 and TRBJ2-1; weak D call: TRBD1 (7 bases). V was shortened by 4 bases and J by 7 bases, with 15 bases between the two germline ends. The CDR3 contains 14 residues. Germline-derived CDR1 and CDR2 are SGHRS and YFSETQ. In DNA form, the CDR3 reads TGCGCCAGCAGCCCCCAGGGGGGCCCGAATGAGCAGTTCTTC. Translating gives CASSPQGGPNEQFF. Filled out from reference TRBV5-1 and TRBJ2-1, the complete variable domain reads KAGVTQTPRYLIKTRGQQVTLSCSPISGHRSVSWYQQTPGQGLQFLFEYFSETQRNKGNFPGRFSGRQFSNSRSEMNVSTLELGDSALYLCASSPQGGPNEQFFGPGTRLTVL.

The chain uses TRBV5-6 and TRBJ1-6; 8 bases align to TRBD1. Unmatched junction bases numbered 3, after V lost 1 base and J lost 9 bases. CDR1 is SGHDT, CDR2 YYEEEE, per germline. The CDR3 sequence is 14 residues long. The CDR3 nucleotides are TGTGCCAGCAGCTTGCCAGGGGGCACTTCACCCCTCCACTTT. As protein: CASSLPGGTSPLHF.